Listed below are T cell receptor beta chains from one sample, sequenced in a study of cytomegalovirus exposure and HLA in healthy donors. Sequenced by immunoSEQ multiplex PCR; TCRdb stores in-frame clones only, minus some. Of roughly 140,000 clones in the sample, approximately 79% were seen once. Sequencing was performed on PBMCs. The origin of the receptors is a woman between 45 and 65 years old in good health and CMV-seropositive. Each CDR3 is given with its conserved first and last residue. D genes are given only for firm matches. Some rows have no size entry. The others give once, few or many, or a class for an expanded clone.

j_call clone_size v_call d_call cdr3_aa cdr3_nt
TRBJ2-1 . TRBV4-1 . CASSHLRDEQFF TGCGCCAGCAGCCACCTCAGGGATGAGCAGTTCTTC
TRBJ1-2 once TRBV9 . CASSPGVPYGYTF TGTGCCAGCAGCCCAGGGGTTCCCTATGGCTACACCTTC
TRBJ2-3 . TRBV11-2 TRBD1 CASSSWTGMDTQYF TGTGCCAGCAGCTCGTGGACAGGGATGGATACGCAGTATTTT
TRBJ2-7 once TRBV7-6 . CASSPSGRAVNYEQYF TGTGCCAGCAGCCCTTCTGGGCGGGCCGTTAACTACGAGCAGTACTTC
TRBJ2-7 . TRBV9 . CASSVQGHPSYEQYF TGTGCCAGCAGCGTCCAGGGACACCCCTCCTACGAGCAGTACTTC
TRBJ2-5 . TRBV7-9 . CASSLEVTTLYQETQYF TGTGCCAGCAGCTTAGAGGTGACAACCCTGTACCAAGAGACCCAGTACTTC
TRBJ2-3 . TRBV12-5 . CASAFISPLREATDTQYF TGTGCTAGTGCGTTTATTTCGCCCTTGAGGGAGGCGACAGATACGCAGTATTTT
TRBJ1-1 . TRBV30 . CAWKGQWYTEAFF TGTGCCTGGAAAGGACAGTGGTACACTGAAGCTTTCTTT
TRBJ1-1 . TRBV19 . CASSRREANTEAFF TGTGCCAGTAGTAGAAGAGAAGCGAACACTGAAGCTTTCTTT
TRBJ1-3 . TRBV15 . CATSRPGTKTSSGNTIYF TGTGCCACCAGCAGACCCGGGACAAAAACGAGCTCTGGAAACACCATATATTTT
TRBJ1-3 . TRBV5-6 TRBD1 CASSFPGTGSSGNTIYF TGTGCCAGCAGCTTCCCCGGGACAGGGAGCTCTGGAAACACCATATATTTT
TRBJ2-2 . TRBV27 TRBD1 CASKTGAWGGELFF TGTGCCAGCAAGACAGGGGCATGGGGCGGGGAGCTGTTTTTT
TRBJ2-1 once TRBV5-4 . CASSRSRTQSNEQFF TGTGCCAGCAGCCGTTCTAGAACTCAGTCCAATGAGCAGTTCTTC
TRBJ1-2 . TRBV19 . CASNQPGRDYGYTF TGTGCCAGTAATCAGCCCGGTCGGGACTATGGCTACACCTTC
TRBJ1-5 once TRBV7-9 . CASSLGGFGQPQHF TGTGCCAGCAGCTTAGGGGGCTTCGGGCAGCCCCAGCATTTT
TRBJ2-1 . TRBV27 TRBD2 CASSAGLASYNEQFF TGTGCCAGCAGTGCGGGACTAGCCTCCTACAATGAGCAGTTCTTC
TRBJ1-2 . TRBV6-6 TRBD1 CASSYFGTEDGYTF TGTGCCAGCAGTTACTTCGGGACAGAAGACGGCTACACCTTC
TRBJ2-7 . TRBV4-2 TRBD1 CASSQDTTGGIYEQYF TGTGCCAGCAGCCAAGATACCACAGGGGGAATCTACGAGCAGTACTTC
TRBJ2-2 once TRBV29-1 TRBD1 CSSRDRGAGELFF TGCAGCTCCCGGGACAGGGGGGCCGGGGAGCTGTTTTTT
TRBJ2-3 . TRBV19 . CASSIERSGTQYF TGTGCCAGTAGTATAGAACGGTCGGGTACGCAGTATTTT
TRBJ2-7 . TRBV19 . CASSIGPDIYEQYF TGTGCCAGTAGTATAGGGCCAGACATCTACGAGCAGTACTTC
TRBJ2-1 . TRBV9 TRBD2 CASSVDSGGSSYNEQFF TGTGCCAGCAGCGTTGATAGCGGGGGGAGCTCCTACAATGAGCAGTTCTTC
TRBJ2-7 few TRBV11-2 . CASSLDSYEQYF TGTGCCAGCAGCTTGGACAGCTACGAGCAGTACTTC
TRBJ2-7 . TRBV6-5 . CASSYSSAYEQYF TGTGCCAGCAGTTACTCTTCGGCCTACGAGCAGTACTTC
TRBJ2-2 once TRBV7-2 . CASSLTAGAATGELFF TGTGCCAGCAGCTTAACGGCGGGGGCCGCCACCGGGGAGCTGTTTTTT
TRBJ2-7 . TRBV6-1 TRBD2 CASSDMAGDGEQYF TGTGCCAGCAGTGATATGGCGGGAGACGGCGAGCAGTACTTC
TRBJ2-7 . TRBV4-1 TRBD2 CASSQEGGAGGLRDEQYF TGCGCCAGCAGCCAAGAGGGAGGGGCGGGGGGGCTTCGGGACGAGCAGTACTTC
TRBJ2-3 . TRBV15 TRBD2 CATSRGGPGVRYF TGTGCCACCAGCCGGGGGGGACCAGGGGTACGGTATTTT
TRBJ2-7 . TRBV12-5 . CASGPDSYEQYF TGTGCTAGTGGCCCCGACAGTTACGAGCAGTACTTC
TRBJ1-5 few TRBV27 . CASRIEGTSNQPQHF TGTGCCAGCAGGATAGAGGGGACATCCAATCAGCCCCAGCATTTT
TRBJ1-1 . TRBV11-2 . CASSLKRNTEAFF TGTGCCAGCAGCCTTAAGAGGAACACTGAAGCTTTCTTT
TRBJ1-2 . TRBV2 . CASVGDNNYTF TGTGCCAGCGTAGGGGACAACAACTACACCTTC
TRBJ1-2 few TRBV29-1 . CSVGTGQPRLLNGYTF TGCAGCGTTGGAACAGGCCAACCCCGGCTACTTAATGGCTACACCTTC
TRBJ2-3 . TRBV27 . CASSLGPNGDTQYF TGTGCCAGCAGTTTAGGCCCCAACGGGGATACGCAGTATTTT
TRBJ1-4 . TRBV11-2 TRBD1 CASSQQTGTEAFF TGTGCCAGCAGCCAGCAGACAGGGACAGAGGCATTTTTT
TRBJ1-6 . TRBV6-1 TRBD1 CASSVTGAIGISPLHF TGTGCTAGCAGTGTAACAGGGGCTATCGGAATTTCACCCCTCCACTTT
TRBJ1-2 . TRBV30 . CAWSNALGDTF TGTGCCTGGAGTAACGCCCTCGGGGACACCTTC
TRBJ2-3 . TRBV9 TRBD1 CASSDPGGTNTQYF TGTGCCAGCAGCGACCCAGGGGGTACGAATACGCAGTATTTT
TRBJ2-1 once TRBV15 . CATSTGVFYNEQFF TGTGCCACCAGCACGGGAGTATTCTACAATGAGCAGTTCTTC
TRBJ1-6 . TRBV18 TRBD1 CASSPGTGNSPLHF TGTGCCAGCTCACCCGGGACAGGCAATTCACCCCTCCACTTT
TRBJ2-6 . TRBV28 . CASSWPSGANVLTF TGTGCCAGCAGTTGGCCCTCTGGGGCCAACGTCCTGACTTTC
TRBJ2-7 . TRBV2 TRBD2 CATLPGTSVSYEQYF TGTGCCACCTTACCTGGGACTAGCGTATCCTACGAGCAGTACTTC
TRBJ2-7 . TRBV6-1 . CASRKLSSYEQYF TGTGCCAGCAGAAAACTAAGCTCCTACGAGCAGTACTTC
TRBJ1-2 . TRBV6-5 . CASSPRDIFHGYTF TGTGCCAGCAGTCCTCGCGACATATTCCATGGCTACACCTTC
TRBJ1-2 . TRBV5-1 TRBD1 CASGGQGTYGYTF TGCGCCAGCGGAGGACAGGGAACCTATGGCTACACCTTC
TRBJ1-5 . TRBV15 . CATSRSQDQPQHF TGTGCCACCAGCAGGAGCCAAGATCAGCCCCAGCATTTT
TRBJ1-2 once TRBV11-2 TRBD1 CASSLGGTAYGYTF TGTGCCAGCAGCTTAGGCGGGACAGCTTATGGCTACACCTTC
TRBJ2-7 . TRBV11-2 TRBD2 CASSLLAGGLYEQYF TGTGCCAGCAGCCTCCTAGCGGGGGGGCTCTACGAGCAGTACTTC
TRBJ2-3 . TRBV7-2 . CASSLSTDTQYF TGTGCCAGCAGCCTAAGTACAGATACGCAGTATTTT
TRBJ2-1 . TRBV4-1 TRBD1 CASHPSYGQGRYNEQFF TGCGCCAGCCACCCGTCCTATGGACAGGGACGCTACAATGAGCAGTTCTTC
TRBJ1-5 . TRBV4-3 . CASSQELVGLNQPQHF TGCGCCAGCAGCCAAGAGCTCGTGGGACTTAATCAGCCCCAGCATTTT
TRBJ1-2 . TRBV5-6 TRBD1 CASSFGDRAGDTF TGTGCCAGCAGCTTCGGGGACAGGGCCGGGGACACCTTC
TRBJ2-7 . TRBV6-5 . CATRSNYEQYF TGTGCCACCCGGAGTAACTACGAGCAGTACTTC
TRBJ1-4 . TRBV19 . CASSPQVVGNEKLFF TGTGCCAGTAGTCCCCAGGTCGTCGGAAATGAAAAACTGTTTTTT